Listed below are T cell receptor beta chains from one sample, sequenced in a study of cytomegalovirus exposure and HLA in healthy donors. Measured with immunoSEQ multiplex PCR; TCRdb has only the in-frame clones, and not every one. This sample carries some 130,000 clones, 60% to 80% of them seen once, and the ten largest clones take about 1.5%. The sample was PBMCs. The origin of the receptors is a female donor in good health and CMV-seronegative. CDR3s include the opening cysteine and the closing phenylalanine or tryptophan. The order of the fields is V gene, CDR3 protein.

V gene: TRBV19; CDR3 protein: CASSIGFRDTNTEAFF
V gene: TRBV4-3; CDR3 protein: CASSLQQGGLYEQYF
V gene: TRBV5-5; CDR3 protein: CASSPLGSSNEKLFF
V gene: TRBV7-2; CDR3 protein: CASSLVLAGAYEQYF
V gene: TRBV19; CDR3 protein: CASSISGAGTEAFF
V gene: TRBV14; CDR3 protein: CASSQVGTGEAEAFF
V gene: TRBV6-4; CDR3 protein: CASSEGSGSGEQFF
V gene: TRBV9; CDR3 protein: CASSKAGGRNEQFF
V gene: TRBV6-5; CDR3 protein: CASLPSGRTGELFF
V gene: TRBV10-3; CDR3 protein: CAISGLAGGSTGELFF
V gene: TRBV7-2; CDR3 protein: CASSRQLNTEAFF
V gene: TRBV9; CDR3 protein: CASTRETEAFF
V gene: TRBV30; CDR3 protein: CAWSQDRAEKLFF
V gene: TRBV7-2; CDR3 protein: CASSTGTGYGYTF
V gene: TRBV11-3; CDR3 protein: CASSSARTGYNEQFF
V gene: TRBV10-1; CDR3 protein: CASSLGTLAFNEQFF
V gene: TRBV5-1; CDR3 protein: CASSVAGGEQFF
V gene: TRBV4-3; CDR3 protein: CASSHGTGAYTGELFF
V gene: TRBV6-6; CDR3 protein: CASSGSGTGVQPQHF
V gene: TRBV29-1; CDR3 protein: CSAIRSGANVLTF
V gene: TRBV7-9; CDR3 protein: CASSWITGFEQYF
V gene: TRBV28; CDR3 protein: CASTSTAGKSSYEQYF
V gene: TRBV5-1; CDR3 protein: CASSGYPDRGKADTQYF
V gene: TRBV27; CDR3 protein: CASSRGRRNTDTQYF
V gene: TRBV29-1; CDR3 protein: CSVEDHGRGNIQYF
V gene: TRBV5-1; CDR3 protein: CASKFLAGTGELFF
V gene: TRBV5-4; CDR3 protein: CASSLETASGDEQYF
V gene: TRBV4-2; CDR3 protein: CASSFDRGAEAFF
V gene: TRBV23-1; CDR3 protein: CASSQFEGQASSGANVLTF
V gene: TRBV11-2; CDR3 protein: CASSLLDNEQFF
V gene: TRBV7-9; CDR3 protein: CASSLVRGLSTDTQYF
V gene: TRBV7-2; CDR3 protein: CASSPRGGRGYEQYF
V gene: TRBV28; CDR3 protein: CASSWKTRGLAGEETQYF
V gene: TRBV7-9; CDR3 protein: CASSSERRPQHF
V gene: TRBV7-8; CDR3 protein: CASSPGSQPQHF
V gene: TRBV7-9; CDR3 protein: CASSLVSNEQFF
V gene: TRBV5-5; CDR3 protein: CASSLTTQGRETQYF
V gene: TRBV5-1; CDR3 protein: CASSFYREWDTEAFF
V gene: TRBV28; CDR3 protein: CASSSSGLPETQYF
V gene: TRBV2; CDR3 protein: CASSGGGGNTIYF
V gene: TRBV7-2; CDR3 protein: CASSPTGGSDTQYF
V gene: TRBV27; CDR3 protein: CASTPGASGLNEQFF
V gene: TRBV5-1; CDR3 protein: CASRETGDSEKLFF
V gene: TRBV9; CDR3 protein: CASTRTSGQETQYF
V gene: TRBV28; CDR3 protein: CASTEQGGTDTQYF
V gene: TRBV7-2; CDR3 protein: CASSLGLAGTYEQYF
V gene: TRBV7-2; CDR3 protein: CASSLDTNNEQFF
V gene: TRBV11-3; CDR3 protein: CASSLSSSGNEQFF
V gene: TRBV10-3; CDR3 protein: CAISGVASGDTDTQYF
V gene: TRBV11-2; CDR3 protein: CASSLRSEVHNDEQYF
V gene: TRBV9; CDR3 protein: CASSVGNDYYGYTF
V gene: TRBV2; CDR3 protein: CASSEAAGTNFDEQYF
V gene: TRBV19; CDR3 protein: CASSIDLEAETQYF
V gene: TRBV9; CDR3 protein: CASSPRSLAGDTGELFF
V gene: TRBV5-4; CDR3 protein: CASSPGGPGYNEQFF
V gene: TRBV21-1; CDR3 protein: CASSNGQAQYF
V gene: TRBV2; CDR3 protein: CASSRGAEAEAFF